This T cell receptor beta chain derives from a study of memory CD4+ T cells and cytomegalovirus serostatus. This clone was observed a handful of times. Its specificity is not known. General study points: CMV serostatus prediction reached median AUC approximately 0.95, or 0.91 with US-trained model.

TCRdb's copy holds only in-frame clones and misses some; the assay was immunoSEQ multiplex PCR. The sample lists under 55,000 clones; around 80% were seen once. The sort gate was single viable CD3+CD4+CD8-CD45RO+ cells for memory CD4+ T cells. V shed 0 bases and J shed 0 bases, with 30 bases lying between them. The V gene's germline CDR1 is LGHNT and CDR2 FRNRAP. CDR3 size: 23 residues. V is TRBV12-5 and J is TRBJ1-5, with a weak D call TRBD1 (5 bases). This clonotype originated in an adult in good health and CMV-seronegative. Sequencing input: memory CD4+ T cells from blood. Written as DNA, the CDR3 is TGTGCTAGTGGTTTGGTACACGGGGCGACCGGGGTACCCTCTTTTTATAGCAATCAGCCCCAGCATTTT. Encoded protein: CASGLVHGATGVPSFYSNQPQHF.